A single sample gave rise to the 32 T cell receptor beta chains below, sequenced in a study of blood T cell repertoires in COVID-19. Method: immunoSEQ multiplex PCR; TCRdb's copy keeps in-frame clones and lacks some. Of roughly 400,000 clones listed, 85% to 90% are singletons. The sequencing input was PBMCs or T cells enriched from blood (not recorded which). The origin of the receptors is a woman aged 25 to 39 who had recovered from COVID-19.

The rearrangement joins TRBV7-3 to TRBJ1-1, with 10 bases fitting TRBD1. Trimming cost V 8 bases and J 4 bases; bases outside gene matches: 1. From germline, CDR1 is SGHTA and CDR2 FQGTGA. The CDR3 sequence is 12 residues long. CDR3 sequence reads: CASGDRGTEAFF. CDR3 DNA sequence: TGTGCCAGCGGGGACAGGGGCACTGAAGCTTTCTTT.

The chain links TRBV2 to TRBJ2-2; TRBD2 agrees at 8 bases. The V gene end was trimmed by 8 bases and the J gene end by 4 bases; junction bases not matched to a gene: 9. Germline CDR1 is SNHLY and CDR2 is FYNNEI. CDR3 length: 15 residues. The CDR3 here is CASGVRAGATGELFF. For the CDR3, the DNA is TGTGCCAGCGGGGTAAGAGCGGGAGCCACCGGGGAGCTGTTTTTT.

This CDR3 reads CASSVNRGGEQYF. DNA for the CDR3: TGTGCCAGCAGCGTCAACAGGGGAGGCGAGCAGTACTTC. V gene TRBV5-4 combines with J gene TRBJ2-7, with a tentative D call TRBD1 (7 bases). V gave up 4 bases and J gave up 6 bases, with 14 bases separating them. The V gene's germline CDR1 is SGHNT and CDR2 YYREEE (reference sequence). This CDR3 is built from 13 residues.

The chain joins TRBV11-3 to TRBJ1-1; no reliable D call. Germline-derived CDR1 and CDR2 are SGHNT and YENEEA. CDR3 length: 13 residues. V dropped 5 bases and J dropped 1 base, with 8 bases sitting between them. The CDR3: CASSPGGNTEAFF. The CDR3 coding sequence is TGTGCCAGCAGCCCTGGAGGGAACACTGAAGCTTTCTTT. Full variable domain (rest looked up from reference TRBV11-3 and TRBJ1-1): EAGVVQSPRYKIIEKKQPVAFWCNPISGHNTLYWYLQNLGQGPELLIRYENEEAVDDSQLPKDRFSAERLKGVDSTLKIQPAELGDSAVYLCASSPGGNTEAFFGQGTRLTVV.

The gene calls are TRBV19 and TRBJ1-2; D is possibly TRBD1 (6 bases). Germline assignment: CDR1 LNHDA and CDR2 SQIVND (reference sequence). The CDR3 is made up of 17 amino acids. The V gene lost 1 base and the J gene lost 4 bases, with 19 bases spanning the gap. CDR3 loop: CASSIGGPGQNLYGYTF. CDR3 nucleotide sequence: TGTGCCAGTAGTATAGGGGGGCCCGGACAGAACCTCTATGGCTACACCTTC.

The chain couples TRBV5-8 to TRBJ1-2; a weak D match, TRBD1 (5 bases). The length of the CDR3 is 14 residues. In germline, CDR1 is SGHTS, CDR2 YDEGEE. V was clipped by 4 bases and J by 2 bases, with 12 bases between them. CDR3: CASSPAGWNYGYTF. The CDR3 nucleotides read TGTGCCAGCAGCCCTGCAGGGTGGAACTATGGCTACACCTTC.

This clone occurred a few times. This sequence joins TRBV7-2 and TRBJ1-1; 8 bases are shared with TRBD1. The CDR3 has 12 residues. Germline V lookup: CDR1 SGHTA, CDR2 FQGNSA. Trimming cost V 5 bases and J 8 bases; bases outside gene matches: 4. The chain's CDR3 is CASSPGGLEAFF. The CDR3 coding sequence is TGTGCCAGCAGCCCAGGGGGCCTAGAAGCTTTCTTT.

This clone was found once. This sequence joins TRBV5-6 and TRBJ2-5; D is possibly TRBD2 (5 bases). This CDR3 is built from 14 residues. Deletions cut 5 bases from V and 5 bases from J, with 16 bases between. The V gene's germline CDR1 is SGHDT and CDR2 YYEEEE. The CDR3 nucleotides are TGTGCCAGCAGGAACCAACTAGGGCGGGAGACCCAGTACTTC. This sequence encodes CASRNQLGRETQYF.

The CDR3 is CASSQTTKANVLTF. In DNA form, the CDR3 reads TGTGCCAGCAGCCAAACAACCAAGGCCAACGTCCTGACTTTC. The V call is TRBV7-8, the J call TRBJ2-6; D gene ambiguous. Germline CDR1 reads SGHVS; CDR2 reads FQNEAQ. This CDR3 comprises 14 residues. Deletions cut 5 bases from V and 6 bases from J, with 11 bases between.

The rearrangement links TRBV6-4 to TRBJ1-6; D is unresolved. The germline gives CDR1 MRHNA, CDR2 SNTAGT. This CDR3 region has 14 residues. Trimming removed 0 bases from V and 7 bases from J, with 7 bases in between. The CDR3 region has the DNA TGTGCCAGCAGTGACTCGTTCGGGAATTCACCCCTCCACTTT. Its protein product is CASSDSFGNSPLHF.

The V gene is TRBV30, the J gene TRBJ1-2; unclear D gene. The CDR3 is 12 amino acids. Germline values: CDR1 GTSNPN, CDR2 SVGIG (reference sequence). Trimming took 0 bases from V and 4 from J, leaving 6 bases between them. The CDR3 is CAWSVGVYGYTF. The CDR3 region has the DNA TGTGCCTGGAGTGTCGGTGTCTATGGCTACACCTTC.

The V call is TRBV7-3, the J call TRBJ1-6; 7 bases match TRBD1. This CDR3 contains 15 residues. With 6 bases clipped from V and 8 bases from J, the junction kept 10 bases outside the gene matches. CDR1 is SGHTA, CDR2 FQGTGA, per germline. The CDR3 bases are TGTGCCAGCAGTTCTACAGGGGCTTGGGATTCACCCCTCCACTTT. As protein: CASSSTGAWDSPLHF.

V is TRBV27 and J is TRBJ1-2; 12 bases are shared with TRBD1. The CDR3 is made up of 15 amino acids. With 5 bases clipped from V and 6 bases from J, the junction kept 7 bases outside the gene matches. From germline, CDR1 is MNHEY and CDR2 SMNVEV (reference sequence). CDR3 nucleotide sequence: TGTGCCAGCAGTCTCGGGCGGGACAGGGGGCATGGCTACACCTTC. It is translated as CASSLGRDRGHGYTF.

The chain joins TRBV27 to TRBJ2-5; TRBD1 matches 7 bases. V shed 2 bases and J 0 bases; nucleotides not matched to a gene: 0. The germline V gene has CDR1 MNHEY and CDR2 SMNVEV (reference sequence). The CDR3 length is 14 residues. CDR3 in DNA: TGTGCCAGCAGTTTACAGGGGGACCAAGAGACCCAGTACTTC. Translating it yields CASSLQGDQETQYF.

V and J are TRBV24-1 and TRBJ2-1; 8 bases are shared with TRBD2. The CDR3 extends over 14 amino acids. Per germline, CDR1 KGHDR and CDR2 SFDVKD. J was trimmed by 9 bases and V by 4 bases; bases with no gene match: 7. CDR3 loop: CATSEGITSGEQFF. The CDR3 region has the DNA TGTGCCACCAGTGAGGGGATCACTAGCGGTGAGCAGTTCTTC.

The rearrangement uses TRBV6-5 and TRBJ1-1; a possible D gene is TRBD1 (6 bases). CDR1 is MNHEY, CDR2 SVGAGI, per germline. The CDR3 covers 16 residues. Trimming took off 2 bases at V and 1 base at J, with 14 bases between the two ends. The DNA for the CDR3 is TGTGCCAGCAGTTACCCCAGGACAGAACGGAACACTGAAGCTTTCTTT. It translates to CASSYPRTERNTEAFF.

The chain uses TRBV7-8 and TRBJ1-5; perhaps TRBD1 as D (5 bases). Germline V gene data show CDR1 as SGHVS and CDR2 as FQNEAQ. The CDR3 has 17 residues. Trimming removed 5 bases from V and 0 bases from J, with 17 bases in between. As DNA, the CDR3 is TGTGCCAGCAGCCCCCCTGCGGCAGGGCATAGCAATCAGCCCCAGCATTTT. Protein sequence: CASSPPAAGHSNQPQHF.

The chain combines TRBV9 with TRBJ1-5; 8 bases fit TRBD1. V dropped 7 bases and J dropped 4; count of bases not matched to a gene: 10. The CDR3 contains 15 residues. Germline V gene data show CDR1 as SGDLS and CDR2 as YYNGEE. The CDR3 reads CASSGGRGLNQPQHF. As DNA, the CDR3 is TGTGCCAGCTCGGGGGGCAGGGGGCTGAATCAGCCCCAGCATTTT.

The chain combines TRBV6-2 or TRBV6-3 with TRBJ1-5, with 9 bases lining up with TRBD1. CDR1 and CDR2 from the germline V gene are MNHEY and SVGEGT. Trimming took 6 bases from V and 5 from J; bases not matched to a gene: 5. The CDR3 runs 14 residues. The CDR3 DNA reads TGTGCCAGCAGCCTAAGACAGGGGGATCAGCCCCAGCATTTT. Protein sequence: CASSLRQGDQPQHF.

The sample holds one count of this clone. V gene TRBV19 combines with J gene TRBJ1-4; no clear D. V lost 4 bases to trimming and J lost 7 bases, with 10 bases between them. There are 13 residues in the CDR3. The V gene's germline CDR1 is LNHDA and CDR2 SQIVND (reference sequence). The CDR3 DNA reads TGTGCCAGTAGTAGCAGGAGGTTTGAAAAACTGTTTTTT. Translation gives CASSSRRFEKLFF.

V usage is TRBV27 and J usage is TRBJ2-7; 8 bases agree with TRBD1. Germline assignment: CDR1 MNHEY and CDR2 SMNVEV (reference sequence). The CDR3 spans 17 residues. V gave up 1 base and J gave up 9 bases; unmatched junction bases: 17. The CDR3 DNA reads TGTGCCAGCAGTTTATATCCCCCGATGACAGGGGAAGGGGGGCAGTACTTC. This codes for CASSLYPPMTGEGGQYF.

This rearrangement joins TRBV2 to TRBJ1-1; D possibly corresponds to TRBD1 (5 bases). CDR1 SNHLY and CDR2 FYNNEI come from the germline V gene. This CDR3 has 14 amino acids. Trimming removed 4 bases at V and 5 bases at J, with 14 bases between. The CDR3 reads CASSGGHSRTEAFF. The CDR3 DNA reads TGTGCCAGCAGTGGCGGACACTCCAGGACTGAAGCTTTCTTT. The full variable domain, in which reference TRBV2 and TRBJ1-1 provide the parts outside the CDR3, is EPEVTQTPSHQVTQMGQEVILRCVPISNHLYFYWYRQILGQKVEFLVSFYNNEISEKSEIFDDQFSVERPDGSNFTLKIRSTKLEDSAMYFCASSGGHSRTEAFFGQGTRLTVV.

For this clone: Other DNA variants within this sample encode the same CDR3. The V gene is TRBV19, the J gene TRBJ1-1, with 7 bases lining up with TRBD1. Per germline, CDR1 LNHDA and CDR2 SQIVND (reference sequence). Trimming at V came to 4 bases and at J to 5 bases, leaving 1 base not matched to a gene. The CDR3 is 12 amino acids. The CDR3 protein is CASSTRGTEAFF. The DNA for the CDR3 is TGTGCCAGTAGTACCAGGGGGACTGAAGCTTTCTTT.

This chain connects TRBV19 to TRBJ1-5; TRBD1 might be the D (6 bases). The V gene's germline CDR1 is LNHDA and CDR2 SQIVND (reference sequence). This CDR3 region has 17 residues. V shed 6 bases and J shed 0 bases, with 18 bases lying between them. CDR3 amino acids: CASSRTVPLYSNQPQHF. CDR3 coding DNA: TGTGCCAGTAGCCGGACAGTGCCCCTCTATAGCAATCAGCCCCAGCATTTT. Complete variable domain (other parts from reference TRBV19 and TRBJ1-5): DGGITQSPKYLFRKEGQNVTLSCEQNLNHDAMYWYRQDPGQGLRLIYYSQIVNDFQKGDIAEGYSVSREKKESFPLTVTSAQKNPTAFYLCASSRTVPLYSNQPQHFGDGTRLSIL.

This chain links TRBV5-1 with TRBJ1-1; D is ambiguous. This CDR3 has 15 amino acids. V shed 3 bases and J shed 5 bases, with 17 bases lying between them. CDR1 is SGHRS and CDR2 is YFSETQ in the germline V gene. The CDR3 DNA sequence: TGCGCCAGCAGCTGGGGAGGGCATCAAGGTACTGAAGCTTTCTTT. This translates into CASSWGGHQGTEAFF.

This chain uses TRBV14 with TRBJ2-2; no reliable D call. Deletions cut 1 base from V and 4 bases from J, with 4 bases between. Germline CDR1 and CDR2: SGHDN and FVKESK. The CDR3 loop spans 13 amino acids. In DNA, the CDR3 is TGTGCCAGCAGCCAAGTTCGCACCGGGGAGCTGTTTTTT. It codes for CASSQVRTGELFF.

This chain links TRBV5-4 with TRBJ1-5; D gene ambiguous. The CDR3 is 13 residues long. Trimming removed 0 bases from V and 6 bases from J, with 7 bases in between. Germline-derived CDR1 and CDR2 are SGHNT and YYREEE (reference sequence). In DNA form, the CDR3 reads TGTGCCAGCAGCTTGGGGGAGAGTCAGCCCCAGCATTTT. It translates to CASSLGESQPQHF.

CDR3 sequence: CASSSLVGGGTDTQYF. The CDR3 DNA reads as TGTGCCAGCAGTTCCCTTGTTGGGGGCGGCACAGATACGCAGTATTTT. The chain joins TRBV27 to TRBJ2-3; the D gene is possibly TRBD1 (6 bases). Trimming took 4 bases from V and 1 from J, leaving 15 bases between them. CDR3 length equals 16 residues. CDR1 MNHEY and CDR2 SMNVEV come from the germline V gene (reference sequence).

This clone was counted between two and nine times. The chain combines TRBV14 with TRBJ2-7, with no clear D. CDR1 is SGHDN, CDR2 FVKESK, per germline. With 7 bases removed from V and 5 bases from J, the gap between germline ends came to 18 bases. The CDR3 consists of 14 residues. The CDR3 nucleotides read TGTGCCAGCACCGCGTCCAAGGCGGTCAACGAGCAGTACTTC. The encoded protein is CASTASKAVNEQYF.

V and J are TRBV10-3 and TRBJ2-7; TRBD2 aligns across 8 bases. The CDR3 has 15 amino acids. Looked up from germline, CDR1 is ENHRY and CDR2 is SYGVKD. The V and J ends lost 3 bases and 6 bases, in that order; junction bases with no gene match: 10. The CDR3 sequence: CAISDRDSGNGEQYF. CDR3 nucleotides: TGTGCCATCAGTGATCGGGATAGCGGGAACGGCGAGCAGTACTTC.

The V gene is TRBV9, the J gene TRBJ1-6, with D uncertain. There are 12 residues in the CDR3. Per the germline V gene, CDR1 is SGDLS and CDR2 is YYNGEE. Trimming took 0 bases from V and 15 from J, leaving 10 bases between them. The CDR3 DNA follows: TGTGCCAGCAGCGTAGGGCCGCACCTCCTCCACTTT. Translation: CASSVGPHLLHF.

The CDR3 reads CASSVAFRETQYF. CDR3 sequence (DNA): TGTGCCAGCAGCGTAGCTTTCCGGGAGACCCAGTACTTC. This sequence joins TRBV9 and TRBJ2-5; D call uncertain. V was trimmed by 0 bases and J by 5 bases, leaving 8 bases between them. This CDR3 comprises 13 residues. Germline values: CDR1 SGDLS, CDR2 YYNGEE.